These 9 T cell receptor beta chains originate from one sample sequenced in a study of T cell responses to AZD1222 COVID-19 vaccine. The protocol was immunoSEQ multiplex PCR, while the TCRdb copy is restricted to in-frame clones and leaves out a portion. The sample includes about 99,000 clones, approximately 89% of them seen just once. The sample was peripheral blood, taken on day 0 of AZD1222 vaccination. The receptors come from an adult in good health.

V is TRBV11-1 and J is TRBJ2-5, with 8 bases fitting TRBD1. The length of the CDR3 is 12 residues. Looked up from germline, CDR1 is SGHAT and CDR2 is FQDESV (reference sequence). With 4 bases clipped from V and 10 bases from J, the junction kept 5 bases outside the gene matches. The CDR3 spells CASSYRDRIQYF. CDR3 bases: TGTGCCAGCAGCTACAGGGACAGGATCCAGTACTTC.

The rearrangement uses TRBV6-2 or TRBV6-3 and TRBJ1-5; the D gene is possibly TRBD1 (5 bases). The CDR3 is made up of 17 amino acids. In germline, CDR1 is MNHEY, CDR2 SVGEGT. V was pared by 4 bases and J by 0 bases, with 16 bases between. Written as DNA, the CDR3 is TGTGCCAGCAGTTCAGGACAAGGATTTTATAGCAATCAGCCCCAGCATTTT. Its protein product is CASSSGQGFYSNQPQHF.

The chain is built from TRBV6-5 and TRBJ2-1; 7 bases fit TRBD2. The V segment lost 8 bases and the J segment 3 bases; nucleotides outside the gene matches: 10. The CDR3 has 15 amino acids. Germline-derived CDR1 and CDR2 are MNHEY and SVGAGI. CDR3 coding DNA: TGTGCCAGCTCGATATCCGGGACTAACTACAATGAGCAGTTCTTC. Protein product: CASSISGTNYNEQFF.

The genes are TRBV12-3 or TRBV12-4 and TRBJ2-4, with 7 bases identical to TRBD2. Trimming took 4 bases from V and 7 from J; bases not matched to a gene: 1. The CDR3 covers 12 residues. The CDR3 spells CASSSGGNIQYF. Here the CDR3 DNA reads TGTGCCAGCAGTTCCGGGGGGAACATTCAGTACTTC.

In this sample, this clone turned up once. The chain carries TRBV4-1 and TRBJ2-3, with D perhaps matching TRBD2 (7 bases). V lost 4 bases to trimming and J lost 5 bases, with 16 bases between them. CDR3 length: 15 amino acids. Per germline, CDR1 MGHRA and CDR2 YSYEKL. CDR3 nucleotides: TGCGCCAGCAGCCTTGGGGGGGCGCCTGGAGATACGCAGTATTTT. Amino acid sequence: CASSLGGAPGDTQYF.

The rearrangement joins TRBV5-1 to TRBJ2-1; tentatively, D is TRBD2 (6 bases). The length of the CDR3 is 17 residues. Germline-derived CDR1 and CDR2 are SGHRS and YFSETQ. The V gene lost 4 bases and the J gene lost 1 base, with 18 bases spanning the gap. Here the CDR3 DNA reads TGCGCCAGCAGCACTGGGACTCTAGGTAGTTCCTACAATGAGCAGTTCTTC. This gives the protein CASSTGTLGSSYNEQFF. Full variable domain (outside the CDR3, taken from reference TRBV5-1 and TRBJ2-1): KAGVTQTPRYLIKTRGQQVTLSCSPISGHRSVSWYQQTPGQGLQFLFEYFSETQRNKGNFPGRFSGRQFSNSRSEMNVSTLELGDSALYLCASSTGTLGSSYNEQFFGPGTRLTVL.

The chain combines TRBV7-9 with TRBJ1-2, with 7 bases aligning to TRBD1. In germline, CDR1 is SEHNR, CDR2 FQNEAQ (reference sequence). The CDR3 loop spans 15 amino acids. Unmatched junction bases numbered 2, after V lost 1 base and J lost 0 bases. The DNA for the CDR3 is TGTGCCAGCAGCTTAGGACAGGGAACTAACTATGGCTACACCTTC. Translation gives CASSLGQGTNYGYTF.

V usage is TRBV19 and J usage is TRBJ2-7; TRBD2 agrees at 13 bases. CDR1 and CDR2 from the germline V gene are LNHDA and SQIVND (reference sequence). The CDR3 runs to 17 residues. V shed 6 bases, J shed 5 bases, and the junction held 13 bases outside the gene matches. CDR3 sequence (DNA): TGTGCCAGTAGGCCGAGCACTAGCGGGAGGGCCGGAAACGAGCAGTACTTC. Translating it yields CASRPSTSGRAGNEQYF.

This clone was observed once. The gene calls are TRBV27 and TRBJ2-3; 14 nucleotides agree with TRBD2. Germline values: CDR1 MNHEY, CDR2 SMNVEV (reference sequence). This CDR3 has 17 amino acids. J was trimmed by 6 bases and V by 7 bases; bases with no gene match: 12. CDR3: CASKYTLGTSGSDTQYF. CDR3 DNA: TGTGCCAGCAAATATACACTAGGGACTAGCGGGAGTGATACGCAGTATTTT.